This is a list of T cell receptor beta chains from one sample in a study of PD-1 blockade in classical Hodgkin lymphoma. Clones were read by immunoSEQ multiplex PCR, and TCRdb kept only the in-frame ones, dropping some. The sample includes roughly 62,000 clones, approximately 88% seen only once; the top ten take approximately 12%. Sequencing was performed on peripheral blood mononuclear cells (PBMCs), taken at baseline. These receptors were collected from a human donor with classical Hodgkin lymphoma. The CDR3 runs from the conserved cysteine through the conserved F or W. A D gene is named only where the DNA matches it firmly.

>TRBV6-1|-|TRBJ1-5
CASSEKGVNQPQHF
>TRBV6-6|-|TRBJ1-3
CASSYAGSGNTIYF
>TRBV6-5|-|TRBJ2-7
CASSYSPSPYEQYF
>TRBV6-4|-|TRBJ1-5
CASSEEAFSNQPQHF
>TRBV15|-|TRBJ1-6
CATSRGSLDSPLHF
>TRBV30|TRBD1|TRBJ2-4
CAWYTGVMGNIQYF
>TRBV30|-|TRBJ2-1
CAWRPSSYNEQFF
>TRBV10-3|TRBD1|TRBJ2-7
CAIRESTGGLYQQYF
>TRBV30|-|TRBJ2-5
CAWRSSFETQYF
>TRBV28|-|TRBJ2-1
CASSLSARNNEQFF
>TRBV10-3|-|TRBJ1-2
CAFSRTDSYGYTF
>TRBV4-3|-|TRBJ2-3
CASSQESMRVGTDTQYF
>TRBV30|-|TRBJ2-3
CAWSGSADTQYF
>TRBV6-5|-|TRBJ1-6
CASSYAGTSYNSPLHF